Shown below are 10 T cell receptor beta chains from a single sample sequenced in a study of blood T cell repertoires in COVID-19 (dated by TCRdb to the early 2020s). Receptor libraries were prepared by the immunoSEQ multiplex PCR assay. TCRdb took this table from immuneACCESS and kept in-frame rearrangements with V and J called. Such tables lack part of the clones; where checked against another copy, unresolved V genes explain under half of the gap, and the rest is unexplained. The sample records 55,000 to 90,000 clones, 84% of which are singletons. The top ten clonotypes cover roughly 4.7% of the sample. Source material: peripheral blood. The receptors were sampled from a woman aged 55-70 years with acute or convalescent COVID-19.

The chain links TRBV3-1 (or the pseudogene TRBV3-2) to TRBJ2-1; no clear D. CDR3 length: 12 residues. V was shortened by 0 bases and J by 14 bases, with 11 bases between the two germline ends. Germline CDR1 reads LGHDT; CDR2 reads YNNKEL (reference sequence). The DNA of the CDR3 is TGTGCCAGCAGCCAAGATCACAGTCTGAAGTTCTTC. Protein product: CASSQDHSLKFF.

The rearrangement joins TRBV29-1 to TRBJ1-2; D is unclear. CDR1 and CDR2 from the germline V gene are SQVTM and ANQGSEA. Trimming pared 8 bases from V and 8 bases from J, leaving 21 bases between. The CDR3 has 13 amino acids. CDR3: CSTQGRLGWGYTF. CDR3 in DNA: TGCAGCACCCAAGGGAGATTAGGATGGGGCTACACCTTC.

This sequence joins TRBV18 and TRBJ1-1, with a possible D match to TRBD1 (6 bases). In germline, CDR1 is KGHSH, CDR2 LQKENI. There are 15 residues in the CDR3. The V and J ends lost 6 bases and 4 bases respectively, with 18 bases between them. The CDR3 DNA reads TGTGCCAGCTCCCCCTCAACAGGGAGAGGCACTGAAGCTTTCTTT. It translates to CASSPSTGRGTEAFF.

This clone showed up just once. The CDR3 nucleotides read TGTGCCAGCAGCTTGGATCGGGTTTTCGCAGATACGCAGTATTTT. This translates into CASSLDRVFADTQYF. The chain employs TRBV5-4 and TRBJ2-3; D uncertain. CDR3 length equals 15 residues. Germline assignment: CDR1 SGHNT and CDR2 YYREEE (reference sequence). V shed 0 bases and J shed 4 bases, with 12 bases lying between them.

The chain uses TRBV4-2 and TRBJ2-4; 10 bases are shared with TRBD2. The CDR3 length is 17 residues. V gave up 1 base and J gave up 3 bases; unmatched junction bases: 6. The germline CDR1 and CDR2 sequences are LGHNA and YNFKEQ. The CDR3 loop is CASSQVSSGGGKNIQYF. CDR3 nucleotide sequence: TGTGCCAGCAGCCAAGTATCGAGCGGGGGGGGCAAAAACATTCAGTACTTC.

V gene TRBV5-1 combines with J gene TRBJ1-5; D unresolved. Trimming removed 4 bases from V and 2 bases from J, with 10 bases in between. The CDR3 runs to 14 residues. Germline assignment: CDR1 SGHRS and CDR2 YFSETQ. The CDR3 sequence: CASSTIGGNQPQHF. The DNA of the CDR3 is TGCGCCAGCAGCACGATCGGGGGCAATCAGCCCCAGCATTTT.

This clone was detected once. The gene calls are TRBV27 and TRBJ2-1; TRBD1 might be the D (5 bases). Trimming pared 3 bases from V and 10 bases from J, leaving 13 bases between. The CDR3 is 13 residues long. The germline V gene has CDR1 MNHEY and CDR2 SMNVEV (reference sequence). CDR3 protein: CASSFSGSGEQFF. The CDR3 bases are TGTGCCAGCAGTTTTTCAGGGTCAGGGGAGCAGTTCTTC.

V is TRBV18 and J is TRBJ1-2; no firm D call. Germline V gene sequence: CDR1 KGHSH, CDR2 LQKENI. This CDR3 is built from 16 residues. V was trimmed by 3 bases and J by 8 bases, leaving 22 bases between them. In DNA form, the CDR3 reads TGTGCCAGCTCACCGGGCGGGCAGACTCCATCGAGCGGCTACACCTTC. Residues: CASSPGGQTPSSGYTF.

The J gene is TRBJ1-2, the V gene TRBV6-6; D is perhaps TRBD1 (6 bases). V was pared by 7 bases and J by 6 bases, with 9 bases between. This CDR3 is 11 amino acids long. In germline, CDR1 is MNHNY, CDR2 SVGAGI (reference sequence). As DNA, the CDR3 is TGTGCCAGCACAAACAGGGATGGCTACACCTTC. It encodes CASTNRDGYTF.

The J gene is TRBJ1-3, the V gene TRBV18; 9 bases map to TRBD1. The V and J ends lost 3 bases and 4 bases, in that order; junction bases with no gene match: 10. There are 17 residues in the CDR3. Germline V gene sequence: CDR1 KGHSH, CDR2 LQKENI. CDR3 DNA: TGTGCCAGCTCACCGGCCTCGCCCGGGACAGGGGGAAACACCATATATTTT. Its protein product is CASSPASPGTGGNTIYF.